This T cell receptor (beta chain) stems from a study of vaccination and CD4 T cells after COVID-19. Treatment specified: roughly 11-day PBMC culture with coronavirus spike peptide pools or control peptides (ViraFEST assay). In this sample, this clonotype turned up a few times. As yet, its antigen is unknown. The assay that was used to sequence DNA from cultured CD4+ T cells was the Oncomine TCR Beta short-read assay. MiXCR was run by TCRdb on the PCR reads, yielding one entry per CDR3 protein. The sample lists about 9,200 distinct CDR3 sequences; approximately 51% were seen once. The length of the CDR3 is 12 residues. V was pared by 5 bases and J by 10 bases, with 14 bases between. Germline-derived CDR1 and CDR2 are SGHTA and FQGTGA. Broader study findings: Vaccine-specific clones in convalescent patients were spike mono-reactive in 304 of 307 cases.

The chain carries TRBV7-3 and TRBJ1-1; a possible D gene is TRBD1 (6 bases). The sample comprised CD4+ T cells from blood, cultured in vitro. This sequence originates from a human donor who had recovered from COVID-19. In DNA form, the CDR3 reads TGTGCCAGCAGCCCAGGAGGGGGTGTAGCTTTCTTT. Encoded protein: CASSPGGGVAFF. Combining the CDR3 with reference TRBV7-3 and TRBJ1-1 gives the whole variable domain GAGVSQTPSNKVTEKGKYVELRCDPISGHTALYWYRQSLGQGPEFLIYFQGTGAADDSGLPNDRFFAVRPEGSVSTLKIQRTERGDSAVYLCASSPGGGVAFFGQGTRLTVV.